The present T cell receptor beta chain was sequenced within a study of blood T cell repertoires in COVID-19. About the research overall: There were acute and convalescent COVID-19 samples, and they came from the United States, Italy and Spain. PBMCs, B-cell-depleted T cells, or T cells were the source of the cDNA or gDNA that made up the material.

Patients from Seattle were sampled longitudinally, starting during active infection. Germline-derived CDR1 and CDR2 are LNHDA and SQIVND (reference sequence). Trimming stripped 5 bases from V and 0 bases from J, with 11 bases between. The CDR3 loop spans 15 amino acids. As originally analysed: Estimated nucleated cell counts came from reference gene primer amplification. Here immunoSEQ multiplex PCR was the method, and the copy in TCRdb shows in-frame clones only, minus some. From that table come the V and J calls and clone size; the DNA was used to work out D and trimming. The sample holds about 400,000 clones, about 88% seen once.

The TCR sequence derives from a woman aged 55-70 years with COVID-19, enrolled during active disease. The source material was peripheral blood. V gene TRBV19 combines with J gene TRBJ1-5; weak D call: TRBD1 (6 bases). The CDR3 loop is CASSFGTISNQPQHF. The CDR3 DNA reads as TGTGCCAGTAGTTTCGGGACAATTAGCAATCAGCCCCAGCATTTT.